The source of this T cell receptor (beta chain) is a study of blood T cell repertoires in COVID-19. This table comes from immunoSEQ multiplex PCR, and its TCRdb copy is limited to in-frame clones, with some not included. The table shows 200,000 to 300,000 clones, with over 80% occurring only once. The V gene lost 4 bases and the J gene lost 1 base, with 14 bases spanning the gap. The CDR3 contains 16 residues. Per germline, CDR1 LGHDT and CDR2 YNNKEL (reference sequence). V usage is TRBV3-1 (or the pseudogene TRBV3-2) and J usage is TRBJ1-5; possible D gene TRBD1, 6 bases. Material for sequencing was peripheral blood. The sequence came from a woman in her forties who had recovered from COVID-19. CDR3 in amino acids: CASSPAGTPSNQPQHF. Here the CDR3 DNA reads TGTGCCAGCAGCCCAGCCGGGACACCCAGCAATCAGCCCCAGCATTTT.